Following are 16 T cell receptor beta chains from one sample sequenced in a study of shared clonotypes between healthy human individuals. Here immunoSEQ multiplex PCR was the method, and the copy in TCRdb shows in-frame clones only, minus some. Of 2 million to 3 million clones listed, around 94% are singletons. Material for sequencing was naive CD4+ T cells sorted from blood. Specified subset: CD45RA+ positively selected. Receptors were obtained from a man aged 18 to 29 in good health.

This clone has just a few counts. The genes are TRBV6-6 and TRBJ1-1; 7 bases match TRBD1. Trimming at V came to 5 bases and at J to 1 base, leaving 7 bases not matched to a gene. The CDR3 is 15 amino acids. CDR1 and CDR2 from the germline V gene are MNHNY and SVGAGI (reference sequence). CDR3 DNA: TGTGCCAGCAGTGCCCCGGACAGGCAGAACACTGAAGCTTTCTTT. Its protein is CASSAPDRQNTEAFF.

This sequence joins TRBV6-1 and TRBJ2-1; D remains ambiguous. The germline V gene encodes CDR1 MNHNS and CDR2 SASEGT. The CDR3 is 13 residues long. V gave up 2 bases and J gave up 9 bases, with 11 bases separating them. The CDR3 coding sequence is TGTGCCAGCAGTGAATTAGGACCCGGTGAGCAGTTCTTC. This encodes CASSELGPGEQFF.

The V gene is TRBV10-1, the J gene TRBJ2-3; maybe TRBD2 (7 bases). V was shortened by 2 bases and J by 2 bases, with 11 bases between the two germline ends. This CDR3 is 15 amino acids long. Germline V CDR1 and CDR2: WNHNN, SYGVQD (reference sequence). The CDR3 protein is CASSERRGPTDTQYF. CDR3 coding DNA: TGCGCCAGCAGTGAGAGGCGGGGGCCCACAGATACGCAGTATTTT.

V usage is TRBV5-1 and J usage is TRBJ2-3; the match to TRBD1 covers 9 bases. CDR3 length: 14 amino acids. The V and J ends lost 2 bases and 5 bases, in that order; junction bases with no gene match: 3. Per the germline V gene, CDR1 is SGHRS and CDR2 is YFSETQ. CDR3 bases: TGCGCCAGCAGCTTACAGGGGGCGGAAGATACGCAGTATTTT. Translating it yields CASSLQGAEDTQYF.

The V call is TRBV18, the J call TRBJ2-2; 7 bases align to TRBD1. The junction had 2 bases not matched to a gene; V was cut back by 6 bases and J by 1 base. The germline CDR1 and CDR2 sequences are KGHSH and LQKENI. There are 14 residues in the CDR3. The CDR3 bases are TGTGCCAGCTCGGGACAGAGGAACACCGGGGAGCTGTTTTTT. Translated, it gives CASSGQRNTGELFF. Full variable domain (rest looked up from reference TRBV18 and TRBJ2-2): NAGVMQNPRHLVRRRGQEARLRCSPMKGHSHVYWYRQLPEEGLKFMVYLQKENIIDESGMPKERFSAEFPKEGPSILRIQQVVRGDSAAYFCASSGQRNTGELFFGEGSRLTVL.

This clone showed up many times. The chain combines TRBV6-5 with TRBJ2-7; 8 bases fit TRBD2. The germline V gene encodes CDR1 MNHEY and CDR2 SVGAGI. V gave up 5 bases and J gave up 4 bases; unmatched junction bases: 10. The CDR3 contains 15 residues. The DNA of the CDR3 is TGTGCCAGCAGTGCCGGACCGGGACTAGAGTACGAGCAGTACTTC. Its translation is CASSAGPGLEYEQYF.

The chain links TRBV29-1 to TRBJ2-2; 13 bases line up with TRBD2. Germline V lookup: CDR1 SQVTM, CDR2 ANQGSEA. This CDR3 contains 16 residues. Trimming cost V 5 bases and J 3 bases; bases outside gene matches: 6. The DNA for the CDR3 is TGCAGCGTTCTGGGACTAGCGGGGCGACACACCGGGGAGCTGTTTTTT. Its translation: CSVLGLAGRHTGELFF.

This clone appeared a single time. The V gene is TRBV18, the J gene TRBJ1-4; 7 nucleotides line up with TRBD1. With V trimmed by 5 bases and J by 5 bases, 8 bases remained unmatched. In germline, CDR1 is KGHSH, CDR2 LQKENI. CDR3 length: 15 amino acids. The CDR3 protein is CASSSWTGENEKLFF. Written as DNA, the CDR3 is TGTGCCAGCTCAAGCTGGACAGGAGAGAATGAAAAACTGTTTTTT.

The chain is built from TRBV6-1 and TRBJ1-6; 7 nucleotides align to TRBD1. After removal of 2 bases from V and 8 bases from J, the junction contained 15 bases not matched to a gene. This CDR3 has 18 amino acids. From germline, CDR1 is MNHNS and CDR2 SASEGT. DNA of the CDR3: TGTGCCAGCAGTGAATTGGGGGACAGCACACGGATGTATTCACCCCTCCACTTT. Residues: CASSELGDSTRMYSPLHF.

The chain uses TRBV5-8 and TRBJ2-1; the match to TRBD2 covers 11 bases. The CDR3 covers 13 residues. J lost 10 bases, V lost 4 bases, and 4 bases had no gene match. In germline, CDR1 is SGHTS, CDR2 YDEGEE. In DNA, the CDR3 is TGTGCCAGCAGCCCGAGACTAGCGGGAGAGCAGTTCTTC. It codes for CASSPRLAGEQFF.

The chain links TRBV19 to TRBJ1-5, with TRBD1 identical over 7 bases. V trimming: 7 bases; J trimming: 3 bases; junction bases outside the gene matches: 15. CDR1 is LNHDA, CDR2 SQIVND, per germline (reference sequence). This CDR3 contains 17 residues. DNA for the CDR3: TGTGCCAGTACCCCCCAGGGGGGAACGTTAGCCAATCAGCCCCAGCATTTT. Protein sequence: CASTPQGGTLANQPQHF.

This clone was detected only a few times. The CDR3 sequence is CASSLGQGAGNSPLHF. Written as DNA, the CDR3 is TGTGCCAGTAGTCTTGGACAGGGGGCAGGTAATTCACCCCTCCACTTT. The rearrangement joins TRBV19 to TRBJ1-6, with TRBD1 identical over 11 bases. Germline V CDR1 and CDR2: LNHDA, SQIVND (reference sequence). The CDR3 is 16 residues long. The junction had 6 bases not matched to a gene; V was cut back by 5 bases and J by 6 bases.

The chain recombines TRBV11-2 with TRBJ2-7, with 7 bases aligning to TRBD2. This CDR3 spans 14 amino acids. The J segment lost 0 bases and the V segment lost 5 bases, leaving 4 bases of the junction unmatched. Germline-derived CDR1 and CDR2 are SGHAT and FQNNGV. The CDR3 is CASSTTSASYEQYF. In DNA, the CDR3 is TGTGCCAGCAGCACCACTAGCGCCTCCTACGAGCAGTACTTC.

The chain links TRBV4-1 to TRBJ1-6; TRBD1 aligns across 9 bases. The germline CDR1 and CDR2 sequences are MGHRA and YSYEKL. CDR3 length: 16 residues. The J segment lost 8 bases and the V segment lost 1 base, leaving 6 bases of the junction unmatched. Here the CDR3 reads CASSQGGQGAYSPLHF. The CDR3 DNA is TGCGCCAGCAGCCAAGGGGGACAGGGCGCCTATTCACCCCTCCACTTT.

CDR3 residues: CASSLGAFETQYF. CDR3 DNA: TGCGCCAGCAGCCTGGGGGCTTTTGAGACCCAGTACTTC. J is TRBJ2-5 and V is TRBV5-1, with a possible D match to TRBD1 (6 bases). The CDR3 length is 13 residues. Germline lookup yields CDR1 SGHRS and CDR2 YFSETQ. Deletions cut 4 bases from V and 5 bases from J, with 12 bases between.

The chain joins TRBV5-3 to TRBJ2-1; D remains unclear. TRBV5-3 is placed among ORFs of uncertain function. V lost 0 bases and J 6 bases, leaving 22 bases between the germline ends. CDR3 length: 18 amino acids. In nucleotides, the CDR3 is TGTGCCAGAAGCTTGGGGGCACCCCCAAGGTTGTGTCCCAATGAGCAGTTCTTC. It codes for CARSLGAPPRLCPNEQFF.